This T cell receptor (beta chain) was sequenced for a study of CD8 T cells in ankylosing spondylitis. The study, taken as a whole, reports: Peripheral blood held disease-linked clones only at relatively low frequency, and these were CD8+. Matched ankylosing spondylitis synovial fluid reportedly showed significant enrichment of disease-linked clones. Several of the motif variants were reported before in synovial fluid and blood from reactive arthritis. Among TCR beta sequences, a motif of roughly 8 highly homologous variants appeared characteristic of ankylosing spondylitis blood.

Per germline, CDR1 SGHNT and CDR2 YENEEA. V dropped 5 bases and J dropped 6 bases, with 19 bases sitting between them. The CDR3 runs to 16 residues. Libraries for TCR beta were made by quantitative 5'-RACE with molecular barcodes. TCRdb itself ran the 5' RACE reads through MiXCR, one entry per CDR3 protein. The sample carries approximately 140,000 distinct CDR3 sequences, roughly 15% recorded once. In regard to this clonotype: The antigen is undetermined.

The chain uses TRBV11-3 and TRBJ2-2; no clear D gene. Sequenced material: blood, either unsorted or a sorted T cell fraction (not recorded which). This receptor was taken from a male donor with ankylosing spondylitis. CDR3 sequence: CASSRSRLGTPGELFF. DNA of the CDR3: TGTGCCAGCAGCCGAAGCCGTCTGGGAACGCCCGGGGAGCTGTTTTTT.